This entry describes one TCR beta chain. Its matching antigen is unknown. The germline V gene encodes CDR1 DFQATT and CDR2 SNEGSKA (reference sequence). CDR3 length equals 15 residues. Deletions cut 6 bases from V and 2 bases from J, with 19 bases between. This entry belongs to a study of response to subunit inactivated influenza vaccine. One entry per CDR3 protein, called by TCRdb with MiXCR from the RT-PCR reads. The top ten hold 10% of the sample, which has 700,000 to 900,000 distinct CDR3 sequences, 21% seen once. Findings of the study overall: Authors suggested each seasonal flu vaccination may recruit only limited numbers of new T cells.

This specimen consisted of PBMCs from blood, obtained roughly 5 days after vaccination. The V call is TRBV20-1, the J call TRBJ2-5; D unresolved. The sequence came from a middle-aged man who received an inactivated influenza vaccine. The CDR3 protein is CSAPPSAYPQETQYF. As DNA, the CDR3 is TGCAGTGCGCCCCCGAGCGCATATCCTCAAGAGACCCAGTACTTC.